This section outlines one T cell receptor (beta chain) sequence together with its context. Profiled with immunoSEQ multiplex PCR; TCRdb holds only in-frame clones, not every one. The sample records about 30,000 clones, over 85% being singletons. These data are taken from a study of lymphopenia after photon versus proton radiotherapy. This CDR3 is built from 14 residues. The germline CDR1 and CDR2 sequences are MNHEY and SVGAGI. Trimming pared 2 bases from V and 4 bases from J, leaving 11 bases between. Sequenced material: peripheral blood, taken from a patient treated with photon-based radiotherapy. The gene calls are TRBV6-5 and TRBJ1-1; D gene ambiguous. The sequence derives from a woman between 45 and 65 years old with cholangiocarcinoma. DNA of the CDR3: TGTGCCAGCAGTTACAAGAGGACCTCCACTGAAGCTTTCTTT. Its protein is CASSYKRTSTEAFF.